The source of this T cell receptor (beta chain) is a study of blood T cell repertoires in COVID-19. The CDR3 has 13 residues. Trimming pared 0 bases from V and 6 bases from J, leaving 8 bases between. Sequencing was performed with immunoSEQ multiplex PCR; in TCRdb, only in-frame clones are kept and a portion is missing. The sample holds about 310,000 clones, nearly 90% seen once. The chain employs TRBV12-3 or TRBV12-4 and TRBJ1-1; D is possibly TRBD1 (5 bases). Sequences were obtained from peripheral blood. This receptor was identified in a woman aged 35 to 49 with COVID-19, enrolled during active disease. CDR3 DNA sequence: TGTGCCAGCAGTTTAGCTCAGGGATCTGAAGCTTTCTTT. Translation: CASSLAQGSEAFF.